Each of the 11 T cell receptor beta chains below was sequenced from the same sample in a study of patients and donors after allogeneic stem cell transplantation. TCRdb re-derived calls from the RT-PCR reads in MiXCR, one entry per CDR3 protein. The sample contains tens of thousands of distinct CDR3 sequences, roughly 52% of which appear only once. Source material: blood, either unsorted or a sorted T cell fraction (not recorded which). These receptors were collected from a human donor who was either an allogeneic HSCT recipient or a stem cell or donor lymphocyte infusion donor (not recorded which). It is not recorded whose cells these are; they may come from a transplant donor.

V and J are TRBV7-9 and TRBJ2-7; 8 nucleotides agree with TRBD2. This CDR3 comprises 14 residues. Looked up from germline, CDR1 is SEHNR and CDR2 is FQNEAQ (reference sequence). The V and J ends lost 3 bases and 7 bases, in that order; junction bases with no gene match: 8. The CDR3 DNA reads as TGTGCCAGCAGCTTCTCAGCGGGAGATGGAGAGCAGTACTTC. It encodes CASSFSAGDGEQYF.

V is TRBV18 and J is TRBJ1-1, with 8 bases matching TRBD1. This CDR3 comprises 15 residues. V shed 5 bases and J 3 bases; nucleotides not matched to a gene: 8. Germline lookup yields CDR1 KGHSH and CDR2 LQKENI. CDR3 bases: TGTGCCAGCTCAACCGGACAGGGAGTTCACACTGAAGCTTTCTTT. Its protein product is CASSTGQGVHTEAFF.

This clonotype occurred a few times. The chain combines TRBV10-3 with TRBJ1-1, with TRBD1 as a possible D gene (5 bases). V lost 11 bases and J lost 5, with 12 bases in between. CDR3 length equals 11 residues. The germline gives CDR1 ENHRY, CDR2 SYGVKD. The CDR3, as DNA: TGTGCCTCCGGGGGGGGTACTGAAGCTTTCTTT. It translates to CASGGGTEAFF.

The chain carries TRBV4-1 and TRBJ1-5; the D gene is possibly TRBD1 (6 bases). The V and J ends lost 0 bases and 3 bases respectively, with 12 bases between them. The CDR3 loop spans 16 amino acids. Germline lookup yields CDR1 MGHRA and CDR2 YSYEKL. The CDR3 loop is CASSQEEGHPNQPQHF. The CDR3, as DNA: TGCGCCAGCAGCCAAGAGGAGGGACACCCCAATCAGCCCCAGCATTTT.

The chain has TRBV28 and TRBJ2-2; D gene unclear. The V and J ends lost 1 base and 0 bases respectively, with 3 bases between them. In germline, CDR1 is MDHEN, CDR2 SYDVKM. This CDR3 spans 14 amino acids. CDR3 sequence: CASSLSANTGELFF. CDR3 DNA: TGTGCCAGCAGTTTATCAGCGAACACCGGGGAGCTGTTTTTT.

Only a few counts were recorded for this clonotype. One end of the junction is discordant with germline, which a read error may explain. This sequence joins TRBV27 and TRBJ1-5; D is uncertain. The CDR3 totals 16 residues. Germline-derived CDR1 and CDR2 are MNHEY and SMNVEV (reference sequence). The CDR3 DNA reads TGTGCCAGCAGTGTATCTAACCCCAGGAGTAATCAGCCCCAGCATTTT. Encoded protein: CASSVSNPRSNQPQHF.

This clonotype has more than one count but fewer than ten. In DNA, the CDR3 is TGTGCCAGCAGCCCCGTCCCGGGACAGGGGACGGGCACTGAAGCTTTCTTT. Translation: CASSPVPGQGTGTEAFF. The gene calls are TRBV5-5 and TRBJ1-1, with TRBD1 matching over 10 bases. V lost 4 bases, J lost 4 bases, and 13 bases stayed unmatched. CDR3 length: 17 amino acids. The V gene's germline CDR1 is SGHKS and CDR2 YYEKEE (reference sequence).

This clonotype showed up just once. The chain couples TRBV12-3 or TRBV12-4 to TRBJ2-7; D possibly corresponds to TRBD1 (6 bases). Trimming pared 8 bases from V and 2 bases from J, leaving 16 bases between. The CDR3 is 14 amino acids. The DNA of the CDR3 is TGTGCCAGCGGAGAACAGGGTAACCCCTACGAGCAGTACTTC. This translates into CASGEQGNPYEQYF.

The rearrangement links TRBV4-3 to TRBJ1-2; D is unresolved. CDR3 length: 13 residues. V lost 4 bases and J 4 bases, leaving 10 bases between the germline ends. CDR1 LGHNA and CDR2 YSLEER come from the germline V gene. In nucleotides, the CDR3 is TGCGCCAGCAGCCCGGAGTTCGCCTATGGCTACACCTTC. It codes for CASSPEFAYGYTF.

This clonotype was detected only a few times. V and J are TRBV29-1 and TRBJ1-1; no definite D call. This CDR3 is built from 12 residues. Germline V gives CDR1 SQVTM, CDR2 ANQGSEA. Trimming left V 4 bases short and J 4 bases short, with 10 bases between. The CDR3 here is CSVVRGGTEAFF. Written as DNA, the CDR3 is TGCAGCGTTGTTAGAGGAGGCACTGAAGCTTTCTTT.

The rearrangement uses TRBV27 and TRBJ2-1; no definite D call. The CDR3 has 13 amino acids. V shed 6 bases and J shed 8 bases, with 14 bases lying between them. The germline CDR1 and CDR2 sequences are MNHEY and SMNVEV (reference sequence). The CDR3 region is CASRPGPRDEQFF. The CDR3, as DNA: TGTGCCAGCAGACCCGGGCCCCGTGATGAGCAGTTCTTC.